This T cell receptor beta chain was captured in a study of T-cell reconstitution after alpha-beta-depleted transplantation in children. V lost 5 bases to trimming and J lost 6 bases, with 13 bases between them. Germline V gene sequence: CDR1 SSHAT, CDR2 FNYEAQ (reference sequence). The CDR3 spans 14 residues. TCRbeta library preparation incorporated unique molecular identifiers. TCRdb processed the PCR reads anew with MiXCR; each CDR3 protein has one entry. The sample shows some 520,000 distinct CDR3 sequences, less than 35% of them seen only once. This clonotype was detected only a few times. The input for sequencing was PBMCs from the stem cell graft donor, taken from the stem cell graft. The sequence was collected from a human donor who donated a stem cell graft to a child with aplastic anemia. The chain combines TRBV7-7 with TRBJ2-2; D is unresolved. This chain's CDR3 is CASSPQGFSGELFF. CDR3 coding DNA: TGTGCCAGCAGCCCTCAAGGGTTTTCCGGGGAGCTGTTTTTT.